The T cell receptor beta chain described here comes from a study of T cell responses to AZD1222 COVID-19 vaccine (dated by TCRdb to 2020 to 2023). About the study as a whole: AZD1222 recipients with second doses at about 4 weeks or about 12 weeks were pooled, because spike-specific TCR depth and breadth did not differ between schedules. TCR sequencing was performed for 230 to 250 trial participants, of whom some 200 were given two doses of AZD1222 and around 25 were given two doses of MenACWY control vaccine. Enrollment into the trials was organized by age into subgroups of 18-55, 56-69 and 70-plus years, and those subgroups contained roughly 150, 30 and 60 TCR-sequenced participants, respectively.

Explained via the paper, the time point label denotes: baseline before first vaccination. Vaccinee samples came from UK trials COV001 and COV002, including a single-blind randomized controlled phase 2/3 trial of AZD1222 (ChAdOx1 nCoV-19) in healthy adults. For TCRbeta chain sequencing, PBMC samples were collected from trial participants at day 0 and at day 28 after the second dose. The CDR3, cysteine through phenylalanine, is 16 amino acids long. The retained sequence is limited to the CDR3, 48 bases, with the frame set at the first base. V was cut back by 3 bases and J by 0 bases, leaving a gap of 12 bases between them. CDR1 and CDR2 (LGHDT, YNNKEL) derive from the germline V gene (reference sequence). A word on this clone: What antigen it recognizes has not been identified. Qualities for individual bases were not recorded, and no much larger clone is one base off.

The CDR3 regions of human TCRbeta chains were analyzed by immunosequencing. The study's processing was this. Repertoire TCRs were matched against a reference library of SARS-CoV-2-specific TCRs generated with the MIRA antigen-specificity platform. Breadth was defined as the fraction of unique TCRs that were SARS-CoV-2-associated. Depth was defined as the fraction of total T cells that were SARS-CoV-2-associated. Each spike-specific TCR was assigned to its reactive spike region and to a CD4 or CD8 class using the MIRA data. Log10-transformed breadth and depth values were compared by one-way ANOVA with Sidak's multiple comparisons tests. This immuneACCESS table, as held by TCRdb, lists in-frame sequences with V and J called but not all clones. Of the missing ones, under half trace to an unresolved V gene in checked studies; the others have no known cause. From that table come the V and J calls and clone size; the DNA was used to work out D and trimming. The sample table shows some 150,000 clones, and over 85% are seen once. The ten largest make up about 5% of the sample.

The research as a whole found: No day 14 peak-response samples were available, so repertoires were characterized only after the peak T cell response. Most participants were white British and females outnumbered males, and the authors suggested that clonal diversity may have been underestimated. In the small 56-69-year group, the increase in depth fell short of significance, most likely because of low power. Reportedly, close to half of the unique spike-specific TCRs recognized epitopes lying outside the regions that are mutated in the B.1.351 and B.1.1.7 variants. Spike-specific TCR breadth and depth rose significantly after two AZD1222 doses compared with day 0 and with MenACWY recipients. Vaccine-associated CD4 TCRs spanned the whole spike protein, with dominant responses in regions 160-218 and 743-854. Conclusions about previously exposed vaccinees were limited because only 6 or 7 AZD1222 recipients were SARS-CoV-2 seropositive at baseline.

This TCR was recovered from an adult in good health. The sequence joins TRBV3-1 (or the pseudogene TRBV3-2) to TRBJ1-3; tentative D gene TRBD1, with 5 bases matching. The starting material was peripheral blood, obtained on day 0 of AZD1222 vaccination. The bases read TGTGCCAGCAGCCAGTTAGCAGGGAGCTCTGGAAACACCATATATTTT. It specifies CASSQLAGSSGNTIYF.